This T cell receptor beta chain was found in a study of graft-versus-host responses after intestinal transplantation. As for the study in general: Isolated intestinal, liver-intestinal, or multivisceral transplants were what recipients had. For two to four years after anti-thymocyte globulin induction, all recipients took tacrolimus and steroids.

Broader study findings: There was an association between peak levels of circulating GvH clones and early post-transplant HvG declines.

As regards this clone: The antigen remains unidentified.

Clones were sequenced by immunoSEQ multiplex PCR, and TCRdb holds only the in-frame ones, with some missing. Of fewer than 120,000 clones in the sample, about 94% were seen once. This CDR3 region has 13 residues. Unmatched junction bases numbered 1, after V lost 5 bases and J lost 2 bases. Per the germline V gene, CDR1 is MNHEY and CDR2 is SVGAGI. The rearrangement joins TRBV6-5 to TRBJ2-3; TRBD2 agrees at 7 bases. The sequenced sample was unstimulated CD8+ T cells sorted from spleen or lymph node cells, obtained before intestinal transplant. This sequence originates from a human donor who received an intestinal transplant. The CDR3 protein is CASSRDYTDTQYF. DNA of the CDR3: TGTGCCAGCAGTCGGGACTACACAGATACGCAGTATTTT.